The present T cell receptor (beta chain) was sequenced within a study of cytomegalovirus exposure and HLA in healthy donors. Study-wide results and caveats: Prior analysis indicated that the majority of TCR beta V segments exhibited productivity approximately 90% or approximately 30% of the time. Cytomegalovirus-associated TCR beta chains were listed, numbering 150 to 200. Relative to equally common others, HLA-associated TCR beta chains showed greater clonal expansion in a later analysis.

A word on this clone: Antigen unknown.

Germline V gives CDR1 GTSNPN, CDR2 SVGIG (reference sequence). V gave up 0 bases and J gave up 6 bases; unmatched junction bases: 12. The length of the CDR3 is 17 residues. Primers for the PCR totalled 60 Vbeta and 13 Jbeta. Clones were read by immunoSEQ multiplex PCR, and TCRdb kept only the in-frame ones, dropping some. The sample gives fewer than 40,000 clones, just over 85% of which show up once; about an eighth is in the top ten. The chain has TRBV30 and TRBJ2-3; 10 bases match TRBD2. Specimen: PBMCs. The TCR sequence derives from a woman aged 35 to 49 in good health and CMV-seropositive. The DNA of the CDR3 is TGTGCCTGGAGTGTACGGGTGGCTAGCGGGGGATTTGATACGCAGTATTTT. It yields the protein CAWSVRVASGGFDTQYF.